This T cell receptor beta chain was found in a study of T cell changes during pregnancy in multiple sclerosis. TCRdb's table, derived via immunoSEQ multiplex PCR, lists solely in-frame clones and lacks some. The sample includes 100,000 to 110,000 clones, about nine tenths of them seen just once. This CDR3 is 13 amino acids long. Deletions cut 4 bases from V and 6 bases from J, with 9 bases between. CDR1 and CDR2 (germline): LNHDA, SQIVND (reference sequence). The sample here was peripheral blood, taken after pregnancy. This clonotype originated in a female donor with multiple sclerosis, enrolled in a pregnancy study. The chain links TRBV19 to TRBJ2-2; no definite D call. The CDR3 bases are TGTGCCAGTAGTACCGTGGCGGCCGGGGAGCTGTTTTTT. Encoded protein: CASSTVAAGELFF.